This T cell receptor beta chain was captured in a study of T cells after yellow fever vaccination. This clonotype was detected a few times. The 5'RACE template-switching step produced TCR cDNA and added a universal primer site and UMIs. MiXCR, applied by TCRdb to the 5' RACE reads, yields one record per CDR3 protein. The table lists approximately 550,000 distinct CDR3 sequences, under 25% of them singletons. V was clipped by 3 bases and J by 0 bases, with 5 bases between them. The CDR3 runs to 13 residues. Germline V gives CDR1 GTSNPN, CDR2 SVGIG (reference sequence). The chain carries TRBV30 and TRBJ2-2; D not resolved. The sample was PBMCs, taken 15 days after the yellow fever booster vaccination. The clonotype was recovered from a man under 40 who received the YFV17D yellow fever vaccine. CDR3 sequence reads: CAWRRTNTGELFF. CDR3 in DNA: TGTGCCTGGAGGCGGACGAACACCGGGGAGCTGTTTTTT.